The TCR beta chain under discussion was sequenced for a study of CD8 T cells in ankylosing spondylitis (dated by TCRdb to 2017 to 2019). Background for the entire study: The study set out to find disease-linked TCR variants by profiling T cell receptor beta repertoires in ankylosing spondylitis patients and healthy donors. The whole study cohort included over a hundred healthy donors and 20 to 30 ankylosing spondylitis patients. Samples of peripheral blood were taken, and for ankylosing spondylitis patients, synovial fluid was collected as well.

Paper-wide results and their limitations: Blood from ankylosing spondylitis patients appeared to be characterized by a TCR beta motif composed of roughly eight highly homologous amino acid variants. The disease-linked clones were reported as significantly enriched in matched synovial fluid samples from ankylosing spondylitis patients. Some of the motif variants had been reported before in the synovial fluid and blood of reactive arthritis patients, a finding that suggests common disease-initiation mechanisms. The disease-linked clones had a CD8+ phenotype and were found at relatively low frequencies in peripheral blood.

For each ankylosing spondylitis patient, the synovial fluid sample was matched to a blood sample from that same patient. The reads were generated on an Illumina HiSeq 2500. Quantitative 5'-RACE with molecular barcodes was the method used to prepare the TCR beta libraries. The study's processing was this. To identify disease-linked TCR variants, a new computational method was used, one built on a probabilistic model of VDJ rearrangement. The public reads were reprocessed in TCRdb via fastp at Q25 and MiXCR, keeping in-frame beta chains. Entries that share a CDR3 protein sequence are merged under the most common genes and DNA. These V and J calls originate from TCRdb's pipeline instead of the authors' own analysis. The sample table shows about 64,000 distinct CDR3 sequences, and roughly 6.2% are seen once. The leading ten clones occupy about 5% of the sample. This clonotype was counted ten times or more. Its target antigen remains unknown. No much larger clonotype is one base removed from it; base qualities were not supplied.

Trimming at the junction amounts to 1 base on V and 0 bases on J, and the germline ends lie 8 bases apart. The cysteine opens and the phenylalanine closes a CDR3 of 15 amino acids. Just CDR3 DNA is preserved here, 45 bases in frame from base 1. CDR1 and CDR2 are drawn from the germline V gene: SGDLS, YYNGEE. The sequenced sample consisted of synovial fluid, either unsorted or a sorted T cell fraction (not recorded which). The clonotype originates from a male donor with ankylosing spondylitis. Recombination linked TRBV9 to TRBJ1-5; no D gene is confidently identified. CDR3 reads: CASSVSGYSNQPQHF. The base sequence is TGTGCCAGCAGCGTAAGCGGATATAGCAATCAGCCCCAGCATTTT.